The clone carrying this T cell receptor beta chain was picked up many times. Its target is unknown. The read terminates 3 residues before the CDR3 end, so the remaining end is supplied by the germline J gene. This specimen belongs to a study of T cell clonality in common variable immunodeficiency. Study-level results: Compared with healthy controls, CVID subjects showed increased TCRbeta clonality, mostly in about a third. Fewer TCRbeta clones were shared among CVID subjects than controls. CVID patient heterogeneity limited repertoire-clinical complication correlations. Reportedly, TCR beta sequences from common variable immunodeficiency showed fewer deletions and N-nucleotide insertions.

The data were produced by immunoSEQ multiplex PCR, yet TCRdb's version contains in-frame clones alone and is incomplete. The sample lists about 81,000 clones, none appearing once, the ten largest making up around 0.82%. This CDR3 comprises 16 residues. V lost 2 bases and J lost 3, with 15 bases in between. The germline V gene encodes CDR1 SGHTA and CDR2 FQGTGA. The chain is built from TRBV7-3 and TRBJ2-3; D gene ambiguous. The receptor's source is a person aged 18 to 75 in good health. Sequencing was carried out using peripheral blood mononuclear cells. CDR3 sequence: CASSLGPSLPTDTQYF. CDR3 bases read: TGTGCCAGCAGCTTAGGGCCGAGCCTACCAACAGATACG.